The TCR beta chain described here comes from a study of Ad26.COV2.S vaccination and SARS-CoV-2 variants (TCRdb year 2021). Broadly, across the study: Vaccine-arm donors came from COV1001, a multicentre, randomized, double-blind, placebo-controlled phase I-IIa trial of Ad26.COV2.S in healthy adults. Ad26.COV2.S was administered intramuscularly at 5 x 10^10 or 1 x 10^11 viral particles, either as a single shot or as two shots given 56 days apart. The specificity and breadth of SARS-CoV-2-reactive T cell receptors after Ad26.COV2.S vaccination were assessed by TCRbeta repertoire sequencing. The TCR-sequenced set comprised approximately 32 samples: about 19 Ad26.COV2.S vaccine recipients, 5 placebo recipients and 8 SARS-CoV-2 convalescent individuals. Participants in the trial were split at random into five groups of five each, receiving low-dose or high-dose Ad26.COV2.S once or twice, or else placebo on both occasions. Investigators did not know the trial group allocation while performing experiments and assessing outcomes.

TCRbeta CDR3 regions were sequenced with the immunoSEQ Assay. After extraction, genomic DNA underwent amplification by bias-controlled multiplex PCR, followed by high-throughput sequencing. Regarding the original processing steps: Collapsing and filtering of sequences were performed to quantify the absolute abundance of each unique TCRbeta CDR3 region. T cell fraction was estimated by normalizing TCRbeta template counts to usable DNA, with usable DNA measured through amplification of reference genes found in all nucleated cells. Repertoire TCRs were annotated as SARS-CoV-2-specific when V gene, CDR3 amino acid sequence and J gene were exactly matched to a known reactive TCR set. The reference SARS-CoV-2 TCR set came from MIRA and was filtered for enrichment in COVID-19-positive ImmuneCODE repertoires, removing public or cross-reactive TCRs. Based on the MIRA antigens, annotated TCRs were further analysed at the level of specific ORF or position within ORF. Breadth was defined as annotated unique rearrangements over total unique productive rearrangements; depth was the summed frequency of those rearrangements. Two-sided Wilcoxon rank-sum tests were applied when comparing TCR breadth between groups. As stored in TCRdb, this immuneACCESS dataset retains in-frame rearrangements with V and J assigned. A fraction of the clones does not appear; measured against another copy, unresolved V genes explain less than half of the discrepancy, and the remainder lacks a known reason. Clone size and the V and J calls come from that table; the DNA yielded D and trimming. The sample profile shows 350,000 to 400,000 clones; 75% to 90% of them were found once. The ten largest make up more than 3% of the sample.

Taken with the paper, the label for treatment or condition translates to: 19 received Ad26.COV2.S at low or high dose, single or two shots; roughly 5 received placebo; per-sample allocation not given. Repertoires of vaccine and placebo recipients were sequenced from samples taken on day 63 after the first injection. Cohort 1b enrolled some 25 adults aged 18-55 years at a single site in Boston, USA, between 29 July and 7 August 2020. Ad26.COV2.S consisted of a replication-incompetent adenovirus type 26 vector by which a prefusion-stabilized SARS-CoV-2 spike protein from the original Wuhan strain was expressed. Notes on this clone: Which antigen it targets is not known. Within one base of it there is no much larger clone, and no base qualities were kept.

Overall results and qualifications from the work: Comparable non-spike TCR breadth was observed between vaccine and placebo recipients, consistent with only spike being contained in the vaccine. Comparing responses between vaccine doses or regimens was not something the study was powered to do. Spike-specific TCR breadth was higher in Ad26.COV2.S recipients than in placebo recipients (P = 0.0014). The authors noted that the TCR breadth and depth analyses may have underestimated total T cell responses. After vaccination, substantial breadth of spike-specific CD8+ and CD4+ T cell responses was reported.

The CDR3 has 15 amino acids, counting the end cysteine and phenylalanine. The kept DNA is CDR3 alone, 45 bases in frame from the first base. The germline V gene yields MGHDK for CDR1 and SYGVNS for CDR2. A distance of 18 bases separates the germline ends of V and J, which lose 7 bases and 8 bases respectively. The chain is encoded by TRBV25-1 joined to TRBJ1-6, and perhaps TRBD1 as D gene, on 6 matching bases. Specimen: peripheral blood, collected in a trial of Ad26.COV2.S vaccine versus placebo. This TCR derives from a person between 18 and 60 years old who received the Ad26.COV2.S COVID-19 vaccine or a placebo. At the DNA level, the sequence is TGTGCCAGCACCCTAGGGGGGCTATATGATTCACCCCTCCACTTT. It encodes CASTLGGLYDSPLHF.